This passage covers 13 T cell receptor beta chains from one sample sequenced in a study of Ad26.COV2.S vaccination and SARS-CoV-2 variants. Treatment: around 19 received Ad26.COV2.S at low or high dose, single or two shots; about 5 received placebo; per-sample allocation not given. Vaccine and placebo recipients were sampled on day 63 after the first injection. TCRdb's table, derived via immunoSEQ multiplex PCR, lists solely in-frame clones and lacks some. The table includes 400,000 to 450,000 clones, roughly 87% detected once. Sequenced here: peripheral blood, sampled in a trial of Ad26.COV2.S vaccine versus placebo. The receptor source for this set is a person aged 18-65 years who received the Ad26.COV2.S COVID-19 vaccine or a placebo.

The chain links TRBV7-9 to TRBJ1-1; 12 positions match TRBD1. Unmatched junction bases numbered 13, after V lost 7 bases and J lost 4 bases. Germline CDR1 and CDR2: SEHNR and FQNEAQ (reference sequence). The CDR3 totals 17 residues. CDR3: CASTHWGDRGHGTEAFF. The CDR3 nucleotides read TGTGCCAGCACCCATTGGGGGGACAGGGGGCACGGCACTGAAGCTTTCTTT.

The J gene is TRBJ1-2, the V gene TRBV24-1; maybe TRBD1 (6 bases). The CDR3 loop spans 14 amino acids. Between the trimmed V and J ends, which lost 9 bases and 1 base, there was a span of 14 bases. The germline gives CDR1 KGHDR, CDR2 SFDVKD. CDR3 in DNA: TGTGCCACCGGAACAGGGAGGAATAACTATGGCTACACCTTC. It is translated as CATGTGRNNYGYTF.

This chain uses TRBV7-8 with TRBJ2-2, with TRBD2 matching 9 bases. This CDR3 has 19 residues. Losses at the gene ends were 4 bases for V and 1 base for J; bases not matched to a gene: 13. Germline V gives CDR1 SGHVS, CDR2 FQNEAQ. The CDR3 DNA reads TGTGCCAGCAGCTCCACTCGACTAGCGGCTATTATGAACACCGGGGAGCTGTTTTTT. This gives the protein CASSSTRLAAIMNTGELFF.

This chain's CDR3 is CASSLQTGDEQFF. As DNA, the CDR3 is TGCGCCAGCAGCTTGCAGACGGGAGATGAGCAGTTCTTC. The chain joins TRBV5-1 to TRBJ2-1, with D maybe TRBD2 (6 bases). Germline loops: CDR1 SGHRS, CDR2 YFSETQ. The CDR3 loop spans 13 amino acids. V was trimmed by 1 base and J by 8 bases, leaving 10 bases between them.

For this clone: One end of the junction varies from germline; a read error may be responsible. The genes are TRBV7-7 and TRBJ2-3; D might be TRBD1 (5 bases). The CDR3 runs to 13 residues. Germline loops: CDR1 SSHAT, CDR2 FNYEAQ (reference sequence). CDR3 sequence reads: CASSYRFTDTQYF. CDR3 DNA: TGTGCTAGCAGCTACAGGTTCACAGATACGCAGTATTTT.

The chain links TRBV5-4 to TRBJ2-3; 11 bases align to TRBD2. Trimming at V came to 1 base and at J to 2 bases, leaving 6 bases not matched to a gene. CDR3 length: 17 amino acids. Germline V CDR1 and CDR2: SGHNT, YYREEE (reference sequence). CDR3 DNA: TGTGCCAGCAGCTTGTCAACTAGCGGGAGTTTCACAGATACGCAGTATTTT. Translated: CASSLSTSGSFTDTQYF.

The genes are TRBV9 and TRBJ2-7; 8 bases fit TRBD2. The CDR3 runs 14 residues. V lost 3 bases, J lost 5 bases, and 7 bases stayed unmatched. In germline, CDR1 is SGDLS, CDR2 YYNGEE. DNA for the CDR3: TGTGCCAGCAGCGCAGGTAGCGGGGTCCACGAGCAGTACTTC. It is translated as CASSAGSGVHEQYF.

This chain uses TRBV9 with TRBJ2-7; TRBD1 or TRBD2 may be the D gene (5 bases each). Germline CDR1 and CDR2: SGDLS and YYNGEE. The CDR3 runs to 15 residues. Trimming took 0 bases from V and 3 from J, leaving 13 bases between them. The CDR3 spells CASSVGWGGHYEQYF. CDR3 in DNA: TGTGCCAGCAGCGTAGGATGGGGCGGGCACTACGAGCAGTACTTC.

Ten or more counts support this clone. The chain carries TRBV4-3 and TRBJ2-7; perhaps TRBD1 as D (6 bases). The CDR3 is made up of 15 amino acids. Trimming cost V 3 bases and J 0 bases, with 12 bases left between them. CDR1 and CDR2 (germline): LGHNA, YSLEER. CDR3 residues: CASSQIQGDSYEQYF. CDR3 nucleotides: TGCGCCAGCAGCCAGATACAGGGAGACTCCTACGAGCAGTACTTC.

V and J are TRBV28 and TRBJ2-1, with 8 bases matching TRBD1. The V gene's germline CDR1 is MDHEN and CDR2 SYDVKM. J was trimmed by 1 base and V by 8 bases; bases with no gene match: 10. This CDR3 comprises 16 residues. The CDR3 DNA sequence: TGTGCCAGCCCTCCATTGGACAGGGATTCCTACAATGAGCAGTTCTTC. Its translation: CASPPLDRDSYNEQFF. Full variable domain (outside the CDR3, taken from reference TRBV28 and TRBJ2-1): DVKVTQSSRYLVKRTGEKVFLECVQDMDHENMFWYRQDPGLGLRLIYFSYDVKMKEKGDIPEGYSVSREKKERFSLILESASTNQTSMYLCASPPLDRDSYNEQFFGPGTRLTVL.

The chain employs TRBV4-3 and TRBJ1-1; 7 nucleotides agree with TRBD1. In germline, CDR1 is LGHNA, CDR2 YSLEER. This CDR3 is 15 amino acids long. The junction had 9 bases not matched to a gene; V was cut back by 4 bases and J by 4 bases. CDR3 protein: CASSLRTGRVTEAFF. DNA of the CDR3: TGCGCCAGCAGCCTTAGGACAGGAAGAGTCACTGAAGCTTTCTTT.

A word on this clone: At one end, the junction sequence differs from germline, possibly due to a read error. This chain connects TRBV4-3 to TRBJ1-6, with TRBD1 identical over 9 bases. Germline CDR1 LGHNA, CDR2 YSLEER. The CDR3 covers 15 residues. The CDR3 reads CTSSQGGQGFSPLHF. CDR3 DNA sequence: TGCACCAGCAGCCAAGGTGGACAGGGGTTTTCACCCCTCCACTTT.

The chain uses TRBV5-4 and TRBJ2-7; the D gene could be TRBD1 or TRBD2 (6 bases each). CDR1 SGHNT and CDR2 YYREEE come from the germline V gene (reference sequence). V dropped 4 bases and J dropped 5 bases, with 13 bases sitting between them. This CDR3 spans 13 amino acids. DNA for the CDR3: TGTGCCAGCAGCGGAGGGACACCACACGAGCAGTACTTC. Its translation: CASSGGTPHEQYF. Combining the CDR3 with reference TRBV5-4 and TRBJ2-7 gives the whole variable domain ETGVTQSPTHLIKTRGQQVTLRCSSQSGHNTVSWYQQALGQGPQFIFQYYREEENGRGNFPPRFSGLQFPNYSSELNVNALELDDSALYLCASSGGTPHEQYFGPGTRLTVT.